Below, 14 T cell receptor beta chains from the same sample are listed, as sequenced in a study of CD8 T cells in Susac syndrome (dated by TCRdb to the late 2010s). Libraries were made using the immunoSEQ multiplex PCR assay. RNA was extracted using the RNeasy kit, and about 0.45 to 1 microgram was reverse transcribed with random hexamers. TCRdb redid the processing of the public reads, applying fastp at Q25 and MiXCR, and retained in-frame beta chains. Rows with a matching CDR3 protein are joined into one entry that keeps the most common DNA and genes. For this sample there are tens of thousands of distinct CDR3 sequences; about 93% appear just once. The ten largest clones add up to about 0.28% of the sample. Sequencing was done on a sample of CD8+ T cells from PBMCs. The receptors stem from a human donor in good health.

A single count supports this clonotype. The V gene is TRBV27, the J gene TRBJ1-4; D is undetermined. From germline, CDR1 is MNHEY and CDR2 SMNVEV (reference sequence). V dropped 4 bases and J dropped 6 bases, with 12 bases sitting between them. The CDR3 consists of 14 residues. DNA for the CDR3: TGTGCCAGCAGTTCTACGATAGAAGATGAAAAACTGTTTTTT. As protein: CASSSTIEDEKLFF.

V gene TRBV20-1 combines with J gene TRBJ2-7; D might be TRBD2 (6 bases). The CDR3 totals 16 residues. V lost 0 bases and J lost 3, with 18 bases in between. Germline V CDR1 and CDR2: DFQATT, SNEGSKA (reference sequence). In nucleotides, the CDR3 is TGCAGTGCTAGAGATCATTTGGGGACTGCAAACTACGAGCAGTACTTC. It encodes CSARDHLGTANYEQYF.

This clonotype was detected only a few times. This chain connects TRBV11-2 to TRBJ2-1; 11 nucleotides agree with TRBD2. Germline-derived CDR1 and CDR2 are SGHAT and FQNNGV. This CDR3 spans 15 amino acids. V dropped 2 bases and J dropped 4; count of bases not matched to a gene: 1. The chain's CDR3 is CASSLLAGGYNEQFF. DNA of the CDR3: TGTGCCAGCAGCTTACTAGCGGGGGGTTACAATGAGCAGTTCTTC.

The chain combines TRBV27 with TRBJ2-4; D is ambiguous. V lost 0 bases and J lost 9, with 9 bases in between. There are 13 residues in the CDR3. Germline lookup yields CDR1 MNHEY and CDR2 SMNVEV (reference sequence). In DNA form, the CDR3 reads TGTGCCAGCAGTTTATCGATCTCCAGCATTCAGTACTTC. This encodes CASSLSISSIQYF.

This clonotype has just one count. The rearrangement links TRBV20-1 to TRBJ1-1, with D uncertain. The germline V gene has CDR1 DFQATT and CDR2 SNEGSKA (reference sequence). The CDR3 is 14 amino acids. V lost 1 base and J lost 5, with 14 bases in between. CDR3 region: CSARAPGRETEAFF. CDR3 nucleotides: TGCAGTGCTAGAGCCCCTGGTAGGGAAACTGAAGCTTTCTTT.

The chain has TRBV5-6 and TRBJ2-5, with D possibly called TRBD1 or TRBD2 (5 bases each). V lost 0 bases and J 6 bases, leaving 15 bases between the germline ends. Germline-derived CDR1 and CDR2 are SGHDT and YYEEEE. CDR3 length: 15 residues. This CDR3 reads CASSLGGIHRKTQYF. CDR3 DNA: TGTGCCAGCAGCTTGGGGGGGATCCATCGGAAGACCCAGTACTTC.

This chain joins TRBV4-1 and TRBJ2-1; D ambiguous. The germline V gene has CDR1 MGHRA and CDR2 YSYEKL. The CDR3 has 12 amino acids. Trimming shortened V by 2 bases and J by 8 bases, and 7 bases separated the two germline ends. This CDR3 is CASSQIAYEQFF. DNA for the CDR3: TGCGCCAGCAGCCAAATCGCTTATGAGCAGTTCTTC.

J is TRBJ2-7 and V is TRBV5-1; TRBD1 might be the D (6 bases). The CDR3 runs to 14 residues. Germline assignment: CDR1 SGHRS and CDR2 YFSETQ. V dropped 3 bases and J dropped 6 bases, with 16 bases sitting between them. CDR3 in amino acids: CASSYPGTGFEQYF. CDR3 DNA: TGCGCCAGCAGCTATCCGGGTACAGGGTTCGAGCAGTACTTC.

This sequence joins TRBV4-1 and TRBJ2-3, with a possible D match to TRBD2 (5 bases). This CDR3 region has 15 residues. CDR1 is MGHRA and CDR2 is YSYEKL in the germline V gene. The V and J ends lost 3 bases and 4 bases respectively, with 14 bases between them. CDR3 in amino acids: CASSHVAARADTQYF. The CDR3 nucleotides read TGCGCCAGCAGCCACGTGGCCGCGAGGGCAGATACGCAGTATTTT.

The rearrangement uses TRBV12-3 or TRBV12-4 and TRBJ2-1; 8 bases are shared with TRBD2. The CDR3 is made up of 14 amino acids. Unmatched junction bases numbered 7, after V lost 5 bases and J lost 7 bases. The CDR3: CASSPSGSRNEQFF. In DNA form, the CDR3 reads TGTGCCAGCAGTCCAAGCGGGAGTCGTAATGAGCAGTTCTTC.

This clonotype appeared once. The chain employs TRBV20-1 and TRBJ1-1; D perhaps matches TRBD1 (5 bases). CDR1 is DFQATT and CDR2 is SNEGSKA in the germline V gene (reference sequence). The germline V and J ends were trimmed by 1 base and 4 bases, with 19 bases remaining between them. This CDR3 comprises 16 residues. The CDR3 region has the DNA TGCAGTGCTAGAGGGCGTGGGGCACCCGGGTCCACTGAAGCTTTCTTT. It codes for CSARGRGAPGSTEAFF.

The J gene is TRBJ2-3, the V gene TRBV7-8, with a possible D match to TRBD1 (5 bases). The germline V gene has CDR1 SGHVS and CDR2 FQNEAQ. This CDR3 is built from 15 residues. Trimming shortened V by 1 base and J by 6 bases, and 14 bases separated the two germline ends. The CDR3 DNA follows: TGTGCCAGCAGCTTAGAAAAGGCAGGGATGGATACGCAGTATTTT. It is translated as CASSLEKAGMDTQYF.

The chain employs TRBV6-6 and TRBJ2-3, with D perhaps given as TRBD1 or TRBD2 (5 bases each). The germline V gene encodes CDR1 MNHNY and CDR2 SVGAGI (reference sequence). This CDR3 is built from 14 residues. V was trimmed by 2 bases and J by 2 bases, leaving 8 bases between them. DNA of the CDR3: TGTGCCAGCAGTTACCGGGGCACCACAGATACGCAGTATTTT. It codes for CASSYRGTTDTQYF.

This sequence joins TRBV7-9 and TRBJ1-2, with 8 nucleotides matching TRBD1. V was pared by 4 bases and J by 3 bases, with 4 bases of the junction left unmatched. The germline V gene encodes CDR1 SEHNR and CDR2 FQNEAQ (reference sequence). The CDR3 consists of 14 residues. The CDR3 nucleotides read TGTGCCAGCAGCTCCGGACAGGGTGACTATGGCTACACCTTC. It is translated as CASSSGQGDYGYTF.